This TCR beta chain was identified during a study of blood T cell repertoires in COVID-19. Clones were read by immunoSEQ multiplex PCR, and TCRdb kept only the in-frame ones, dropping some. The sample carries 100,000 or so clones, approximately 90% recorded once. V gave up 7 bases and J gave up 0 bases, with 13 bases separating them. Germline V gives CDR1 SGHTA, CDR2 FQGNSA. This CDR3 is 15 amino acids long. This clone came up a few times. The TCR sequence derives from a man aged 45-60 years with active COVID-19. The sequenced material came from peripheral blood. J is TRBJ1-3 and V is TRBV7-2; D is possibly TRBD1 (5 bases). The CDR3 DNA reads as TGTGCCAGCACCCCCATGGGGCGCTCTGGAAACACCATATATTTT. The encoded protein is CASTPMGRSGNTIYF.